The clone carrying this TCR beta chain was observed a single time. This sample was included in a study of blood T cell repertoires in COVID-19. Study-wide background: Donors in the United States, Italy and Spain gave samples during acute or convalescent COVID-19. The analysed material was cDNA or gDNA that came from T cells, B-cell-depleted T cells, or PBMCs.

CDR3 size: 18 residues. CDR1 and CDR2 from the germline V gene are SGHAT and FQNNGV. The V and J ends lost 4 bases and 0 bases, in that order; junction bases with no gene match: 10. Study processing details: Using reference gene primer amplification, nucleated cell counts were estimated. Assay used: immunoSEQ multiplex PCR; TCRdb lists only in-frame clones, some missing. The V and J calls and the clone size are those of that table, but D and trimming were determined from the DNA. Of around 99,000 clones listed, around four fifths are singletons. The sequence derives from a woman aged 55-69 years with acute or convalescent COVID-19. This chain links TRBV11-2 with TRBJ2-1; TRBD2 aligns across 9 bases. What was sequenced was peripheral blood. The CDR3 is CASSSAGGGGSSYNEQFF. The CDR3 coding sequence is TGTGCCAGCAGCTCGGCAGGCGGGGGGGGAAGCTCCTACAATGAGCAGTTCTTC.